The 17 T cell receptor beta chains below come from one sample, sequenced in a study of blood T cell repertoires in COVID-19. The protocol was immunoSEQ multiplex PCR, while the TCRdb copy is restricted to in-frame clones and leaves out a portion. The data contain 250,000 to 300,000 clones, about 87% of them singletons. Sequencing was done on a sample of peripheral blood. These receptors all come from a woman aged 50 to 65 with COVID-19, enrolled during active disease.

This chain uses TRBV10-1 with TRBJ2-2, with D perhaps TRBD1 (6 bases). This CDR3 contains 13 residues. Trimming removed 9 bases at V and 4 bases at J, with 12 bases between. Germline V gives CDR1 WNHNN, CDR2 SYGVQD (reference sequence). The CDR3 protein is CASKQGGTGELFF. CDR3 sequence (DNA): TGCGCCAGTAAACAGGGTGGCACCGGGGAGCTGTTTTTT.

The chain couples TRBV6-5 to TRBJ2-6; D uncertain. The CDR3 has 15 amino acids. Trimming took 4 bases from V and 0 from J, leaving 7 bases between them. Germline CDR1 MNHEY, CDR2 SVGAGI. CDR3 bases: TGTGCCAGCAGTTCTATGAGCTCTGGGGCCAACGTCCTGACTTTC. Protein product: CASSSMSSGANVLTF.

The chain combines TRBV7-2 with TRBJ2-7; no clear D gene. The germline gives CDR1 SGHTA, CDR2 FQGNSA. The CDR3 loop spans 15 amino acids. Trimming pared 4 bases from V and 0 bases from J, leaving 13 bases between. The CDR3 is CASSSRVVPSYEQYF. The CDR3 coding sequence is TGTGCCAGCAGCTCCCGGGTGGTGCCCTCCTACGAGCAGTACTTC.

The genes are TRBV12-3 or TRBV12-4 and TRBJ2-1, with D possibly being TRBD2 (6 bases). The CDR3 is 12 residues long. Trimming pared 7 bases from V and 10 bases from J, leaving 14 bases between. In DNA form, the CDR3 reads TGTGCCAGCACCGGGGGATACGTGGAGCAGTTCTTC. As protein: CASTGGYVEQFF.

The V call is TRBV11-2, the J call TRBJ2-3; 11 positions agree with TRBD2. The CDR3 sequence is 19 residues long. CDR1 is SGHAT, CDR2 FQNNGV, per germline. The ends lost 2 bases at V and 2 bases at J; junction bases unmatched: 12. DNA of the CDR3: TGTGCCAGCAGCTTATATTTTTCTGGGACTAGCGGACACACAGATACGCAGTATTTT. Translated: CASSLYFSGTSGHTDTQYF.

This clone was recorded once. This chain connects TRBV19 to TRBJ1-6; tentative D call: TRBD1 (5 bases). Trimming removed 5 bases from V and 9 bases from J, with 14 bases in between. The CDR3 spans 14 residues. CDR1 is LNHDA, CDR2 SQIVND, per germline (reference sequence). The DNA for the CDR3 is TGTGCCAGTAGTGCCCCGGGACTGCTTTCACCCCTCCACTTT. Amino acids: CASSAPGLLSPLHF.

The chain employs TRBV9 and TRBJ2-3; tentatively, D is TRBD2 (5 bases). The V and J ends lost 0 bases and 1 base respectively, with 9 bases between them. The CDR3 spans 15 residues. CDR1 SGDLS and CDR2 YYNGEE come from the germline V gene. The CDR3 sequence: CASSVVGSGTDTQYF. The DNA for the CDR3 is TGTGCCAGCAGCGTAGTGGGGAGCGGCACAGATACGCAGTATTTT.

The J gene is TRBJ2-1, the V gene TRBV6-2 or TRBV6-3; 13 positions agree with TRBD2. CDR1 MNHEY and CDR2 SVGEGT come from the germline V gene. The CDR3 totals 16 residues. With 6 bases clipped from V and 10 bases from J, the junction kept 12 bases outside the gene matches. CDR3 in amino acids: CASSDGLAGVVWEQFF. In DNA, the CDR3 is TGTGCCAGCAGCGACGGACTAGCGGGAGTGGTGTGGGAGCAGTTCTTC.

This rearrangement joins TRBV5-1 to TRBJ2-1, with a tentative D call TRBD1 (5 bases). Looked up from germline, CDR1 is SGHRS and CDR2 is YFSETQ. CDR3 size: 14 residues. Trimming took off 0 bases at V and 2 bases at J, with 6 bases between the two ends. The CDR3 DNA reads TGCGCCAGCAGCTTGGCACAGGCCTACAATGAGCAGTTCTTC. The encoded protein is CASSLAQAYNEQFF.

The chain has TRBV29-1 and TRBJ1-1, with 9 bases identical to TRBD1. Per the germline V gene, CDR1 is SQVTM and CDR2 is ANQGSEA. V dropped 6 bases and J dropped 6; count of bases not matched to a gene: 5. This CDR3 has 12 amino acids. For the CDR3, the DNA is TGCAGCGTAAACAGGGGGCTCGCTGAAGCTTTCTTT. Its translation is CSVNRGLAEAFF.

The chain uses TRBV5-8 and TRBJ2-1; 13 nucleotides align to TRBD2. This CDR3 comprises 19 residues. With V trimmed by 4 bases and J by 1 base, 11 bases remained unmatched. The germline CDR1 and CDR2 sequences are SGHTS and YDEGEE. DNA for the CDR3: TGTGCCAGCAGCCCTCGAACTAGCGGGAGGGCTGGGTCCTACAATGAGCAGTTCTTC. Its translation is CASSPRTSGRAGSYNEQFF. Full variable domain (remainder filled in from reference TRBV5-8 and TRBJ2-1): EAGVTQSPTHLIKTRGQQATLRCSPISGHTSVYWYQQALGLGLQFLLWYDEGEERNRGNFPPRFSGRQFPNYSSELNVNALELEDSALYLCASSPRTSGRAGSYNEQFFGPGTRLTVL.

J is TRBJ1-5 and V is TRBV6-2 or TRBV6-3; the D gene is possibly TRBD1 (5 bases). The CDR3 sequence is 15 residues long. V was clipped by 5 bases and J by 2 bases, with 13 bases between them. The germline V gene has CDR1 MNHEY and CDR2 SVGEGT. As DNA, the CDR3 is TGTGCCAGCAGTCCCGGGGGGGACGGCAATCAGCCCCAGCATTTT. This sequence encodes CASSPGGDGNQPQHF.

The CDR3, as DNA: TGTGCCAGCAGCGTAGCCCCCCAGGGGCCTGAAGCTTTCTTT. Translating gives CASSVAPQGPEAFF. The chain carries TRBV9 and TRBJ1-1, with D possibly being TRBD1 (6 bases). Germline V gene data show CDR1 as SGDLS and CDR2 as YYNGEE. The CDR3 extends over 14 amino acids. V lost 0 bases and J 6 bases, leaving 12 bases between the germline ends.

The chain has TRBV3-1 (or the pseudogene TRBV3-2) and TRBJ2-5; 9 bases align to TRBD2. Trimming took 0 bases from V and 7 from J; bases not matched to a gene: 3. Germline assignment: CDR1 LGHDT and CDR2 YNNKEL (reference sequence). The CDR3 loop spans 14 amino acids. The CDR3 sequence: CASSQETSGGTQYF. The CDR3 nucleotides read TGTGCCAGCAGCCAAGAGACTAGCGGAGGGACCCAGTACTTC.

This clone came up a few times. The CDR3 here is CASGLAVSYEQYF. The DNA for the CDR3 is TGTGCTAGTGGTTTGGCGGTTAGTTACGAGCAGTACTTC. The chain carries TRBV12-5 and TRBJ2-7, with no clear D. V was shortened by 1 base and J by 4 bases, with 8 bases between the two germline ends. Germline CDR1 and CDR2: LGHNT and FRNRAP. The CDR3 has 13 residues. Full variable domain (outside the CDR3, taken from reference TRBV12-5 and TRBJ2-7): DARVTQTPRHKVTEMGQEVTMRCQPILGHNTVFWYRQTMMQGLELLAYFRNRAPLDDSGMPKDRFSAEMPDATLATLKIQPSEPRDSAVYFCASGLAVSYEQYFGPGTRLTVT.

V gene TRBV25-1 combines with J gene TRBJ1-1; TRBD1 is a possible D gene (5 bases). Trimming left V 9 bases short and J 0 bases short, with 23 bases between. This CDR3 has 17 amino acids. CDR1 is MGHDK and CDR2 is SYGVNS in the germline V gene. The CDR3 is CASSDLPGRGVNTEAFF. The CDR3 DNA reads as TGTGCCAGTTCCGATCTTCCAGGGAGGGGAGTGAACACTGAAGCTTTCTTT.

The rearrangement uses TRBV13 and TRBJ2-7; 8 nucleotides line up with TRBD2. CDR1 is PRHDT, CDR2 FYEKMQ, per germline (reference sequence). This CDR3 spans 15 amino acids. The trim removed 4 bases at V and 2 bases at J, leaving 7 bases unmatched. The CDR3 DNA follows: TGTGCCAGCAGCTCCACAGGACTAGCACCCTACGAGCAGTACTTC. Translated, it gives CASSSTGLAPYEQYF. Using reference TRBV13 and TRBJ2-7 for the parts outside the CDR3, the full variable domain is AAGVIQSPRHLIKEKRETATLKCYPIPRHDTVYWYQQGPGQDPQFLISFYEKMQSDKGSIPDRFSAQQFSDYHSELNMSSLELGDSALYFCASSSTGLAPYEQYFGPGTRLTVT.